The 9 T cell receptor beta chains in this list originate from one sample, sequenced in a study of T-cell memory formation after mild COVID-19. From the 5' RACE reads, TCRdb called clonotypes with MiXCR, one entry per CDR3 protein. The table includes 90,000 to 120,000 distinct CDR3 sequences, approximately 14% detected once. Sequenced: PBMCs or a T cell subset sorted from them (not recorded which). The source is a man aged 18 to 30 who had mild COVID-19 (a few samples of this study predate the infection). Cell type and time point are not known.

This clonotype was observed a handful of times. The chain has TRBV27 and TRBJ2-7; D gene uncertain. Germline V CDR1 and CDR2: MNHEY, SMNVEV (reference sequence). V was trimmed by 2 bases and J by 0 bases, leaving 11 bases between them. This CDR3 is 15 amino acids long. CDR3: CASSLKKFGSYEQYF. As DNA, the CDR3 is TGTGCCAGCAGTTTAAAGAAGTTTGGCTCCTACGAGCAGTACTTC.

The chain carries TRBV4-2 and TRBJ1-1, with 11 bases aligning to TRBD1. CDR1 and CDR2 from the germline V gene are LGHNA and YNFKEQ. This CDR3 has 14 amino acids. V trimming: 4 bases; J trimming: 7 bases; junction bases outside the gene matches: 5. The CDR3 here is CASSPGQGASEAFF. CDR3 DNA sequence: TGTGCCAGCAGCCCTGGACAGGGGGCAAGTGAAGCTTTCTTT.

The V call is TRBV24-1, the J call TRBJ2-7; 7 bases are shared with TRBD1. The trim removed 7 bases at V and 3 bases at J, leaving 2 bases unmatched. Germline V CDR1 and CDR2: KGHDR, SFDVKD. This CDR3 contains 12 residues. The CDR3 here is CATSGDSYEQYF. CDR3 bases: TGTGCCACCAGCGGGGACAGCTACGAGCAGTACTTC.

This clonotype has just a few counts. The rearrangement uses TRBV4-1 and TRBJ2-5; D might be TRBD1 (6 bases). Germline lookup yields CDR1 MGHRA and CDR2 YSYEKL. This CDR3 contains 14 residues. The V and J ends lost 4 bases and 5 bases respectively, with 14 bases between them. The CDR3 reads CASSPTVRGETQYF. Here the CDR3 DNA reads TGCGCCAGCAGCCCTACGGTCAGGGGCGAGACCCAGTACTTC.

This clonotype has just a few counts. The V call is TRBV4-1, the J call TRBJ2-1, with D perhaps TRBD2 (5 bases). This CDR3 comprises 15 residues. From germline, CDR1 is MGHRA and CDR2 YSYEKL. V lost 2 bases, J lost 9 bases, and 17 bases lay in between. CDR3 amino acids: CASSQFFSLEAEQFF. The DNA for the CDR3 is TGCGCCAGCAGCCAATTTTTTAGCTTGGAGGCTGAGCAGTTCTTC.

This clonotype turned up a few times. This chain joins TRBV5-1 and TRBJ2-3; D call uncertain. Per germline, CDR1 SGHRS and CDR2 YFSETQ. The CDR3 sequence is 13 residues long. V lost 0 bases, J lost 2 bases, and 4 bases lay in between. CDR3 DNA: TGCGCCAGCAGCTTGGACATCACAGATACGCAGTATTTT. Its protein product is CASSLDITDTQYF. Full variable domain (remainder filled in from reference TRBV5-1 and TRBJ2-3): KAGVTQTPRYLIKTRGQQVTLSCSPISGHRSVSWYQQTPGQGLQFLFEYFSETQRNKGNFPGRFSGRQFSNSRSEMNVSTLELGDSALYLCASSLDITDTQYFGPGTRLTVL.

This clonotype has a count of ten or more. For the CDR3, the DNA is TGTGCCAGCAGTTGGGGGATTGCCACCGGGGAGCTGTTTTTT. Translated: CASSWGIATGELFF. This chain links TRBV6-2 or TRBV6-3 with TRBJ2-2, with D possibly called TRBD1 or TRBD2 (5 bases each). The germline V gene encodes CDR1 MNHEY and CDR2 SVGEGT. Trimming cost V 4 bases and J 4 bases, with 10 bases left between them. The CDR3 loop spans 14 amino acids.

The rearrangement uses TRBV6-5 and TRBJ1-2; 8 bases agree with TRBD1. V trimming: 5 bases; J trimming: 6 bases; junction bases outside the gene matches: 11. This CDR3 has 15 residues. Per the germline V gene, CDR1 is MNHEY and CDR2 is SVGAGI. The CDR3 spells CASSTGTGQWDGYTF. DNA of the CDR3: TGTGCCAGCAGTACCGGGACAGGTCAATGGGATGGCTACACCTTC.

This clonotype was counted ten times or more. The chain joins TRBV4-1 to TRBJ2-7; D is undetermined. CDR1 is MGHRA, CDR2 YSYEKL, per germline. The CDR3 has 12 amino acids. Trimming removed 6 bases at V and 2 bases at J, with 8 bases between. In nucleotides, the CDR3 is TGCGCCAGCAGTAGCCAGACCTACGAGCAGTACTTC. Translating gives CASSSQTYEQYF.